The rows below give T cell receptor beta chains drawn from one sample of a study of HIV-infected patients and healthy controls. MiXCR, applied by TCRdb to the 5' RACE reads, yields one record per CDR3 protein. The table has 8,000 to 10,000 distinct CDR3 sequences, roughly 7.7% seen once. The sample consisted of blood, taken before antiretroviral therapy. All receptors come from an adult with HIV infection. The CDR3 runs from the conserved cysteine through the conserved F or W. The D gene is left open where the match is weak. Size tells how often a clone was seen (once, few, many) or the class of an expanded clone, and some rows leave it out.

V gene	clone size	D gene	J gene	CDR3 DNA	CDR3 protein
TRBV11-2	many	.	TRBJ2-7	TGTGCCAGCAGCTGGGGTGACGGCTACGAGCAGTACTTC	CASSWGDGYEQYF
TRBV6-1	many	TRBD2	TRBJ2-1	TGTGCCAGCAGTGAAACTTTCCTAGCGGGGGGGAATGAGCAGTTCTTC	CASSETFLAGGNEQFF
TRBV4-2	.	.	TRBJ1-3	TGTGCCAGCAGCCAAGATCATACAAATGGAAACACCATATATTTT	CASSQDHTNGNTIYF
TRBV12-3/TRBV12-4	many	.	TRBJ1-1	TGTGCCAGCGCGCCAGGGCCGGCGACTGAAGCTTTCTTT	CASAPGPATEAFF
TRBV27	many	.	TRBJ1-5	TGTGCCAGCAGTCCTCAGGGCAGCAATCAGCCCCAGCATTTT	CASSPQGSNQPQHF
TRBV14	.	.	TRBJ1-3	TGTGCCAGCAGCCAAGTACGGGACACCATATATTTT	CASSQVRDTIYF
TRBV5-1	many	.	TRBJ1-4	TGCGCCAGCAGCTTGGAACGGGGGACCGCAACTAATGAAAAACTGTTTTTT	CASSLERGTATNEKLFF
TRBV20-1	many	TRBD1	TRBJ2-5	TGCGTAGGGACAGACCAAGAGACCCAGTACTTC	CVGTDQETQYF
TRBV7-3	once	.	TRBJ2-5	TGTGCCAGCAGCTTAACTCAGGGCCAGACCCAGTACTTC	CASSLTQGQTQYF
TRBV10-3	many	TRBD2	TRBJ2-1	TGTGCCACCCTAGCGGAAACCTACAATGAGCAGTTCTTC	CATLAETYNEQFF
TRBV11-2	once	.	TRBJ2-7	TGTGCCAGCAGCCATCCACGGACCGCAGTCTACGAGCAGTACTTC	CASSHPRTAVYEQYF
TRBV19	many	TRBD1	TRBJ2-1	TGTGCCAGTACCCAGGACAGGGGAAACAATGAGCAGTTCTTC	CASTQDRGNNEQFF
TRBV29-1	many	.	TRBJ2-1	TGCAGCGCCAGGCTCCAGGGATATGAGCAGTTCTTC	CSARLQGYEQFF
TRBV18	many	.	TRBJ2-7	TGTGCCAGCTCACCACAGCCACCCGGAACTAACTACGAGCAGTACTTC	CASSPQPPGTNYEQYF
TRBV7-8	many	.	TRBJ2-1	TGTGCCAGCAGCTTAGAGGCTAGCTCCTACAATGAGCAGTTCTTC	CASSLEASSYNEQFF
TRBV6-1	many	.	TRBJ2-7	TGTGCCAGCAGAACACTCCGGGTCCTAACATACGAGCAGTACTTC	CASRTLRVLTYEQYF
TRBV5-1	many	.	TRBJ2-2	TGCGCCAGCAGCGGGAAGGGTGGAGTAAACACCGGGGAGCTGTTTTTT	CASSGKGGVNTGELFF
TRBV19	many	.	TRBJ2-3	TGTGCCAGCGGGTCCTCCCGAAAGTCGACGCAGTATTTT	CASGSSRKSTQYF
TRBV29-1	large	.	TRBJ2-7	TGCAGCGTTGAAGGTGGCAGTATCTACGAGCAGTACTTC	CSVEGGSIYEQYF
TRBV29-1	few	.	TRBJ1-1	TGCAGCGTTGAGGGGGCGGAGAACACTGAAGCTTTCTTT	CSVEGAENTEAFF
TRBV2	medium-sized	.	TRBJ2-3	TGTGCCAGCAGTGAAGCGCCGGCCACCACAGATACGCAGTATTTT	CASSEAPATTDTQYF
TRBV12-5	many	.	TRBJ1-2	TGTGCTAGTGCCCCCCCCGCATTCGGTGGCTACACCTTC	CASAPPAFGGYTF
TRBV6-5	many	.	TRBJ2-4	TGTGCCAGCAGTTCGGATCGAGGGGGCATTCAGTACTTC	CASSSDRGGIQYF
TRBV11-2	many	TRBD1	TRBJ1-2	TGTGCCAGCAGCTTAGCACCGGGACAGGGAATCGACTATGGCTACACCTTC	CASSLAPGQGIDYGYTF
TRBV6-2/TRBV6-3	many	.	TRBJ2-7	TGTGCCAGCAGTTACAAGTCCTACGAGCAGTACTTC	CASSYKSYEQYF
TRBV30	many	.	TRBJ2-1	TGTGCCTCCCTGGGACTCCGATTTGTCAATGAGCAGTTCTTC	CASLGLRFVNEQFF
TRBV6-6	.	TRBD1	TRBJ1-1	TGTGCCAGCAGTTACCCTCTGACAGGGACGGACACTGAAGCTTTCTTT	CASSYPLTGTDTEAFF
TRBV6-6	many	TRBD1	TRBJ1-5	TGTGCCAGCAATTACAGGGGGCGAAATCAGCCCCAGCATTTT	CASNYRGRNQPQHF
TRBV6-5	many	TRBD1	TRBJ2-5	TGTGCCAGCAGTTCGGCTAGGGACAGGGTAAAGACCCAGTACTTC	CASSSARDRVKTQYF
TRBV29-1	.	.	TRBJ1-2	TGCAGCGTTGAAACGGCTAACTATGGCTACACCTTC	CSVETANYGYTF
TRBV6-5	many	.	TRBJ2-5	TGTGCCAGCAGTTACCCCCCAACAGGTTACGAGACCCAGTACTTC	CASSYPPTGYETQYF
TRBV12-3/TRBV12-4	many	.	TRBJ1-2	TGTGCCAGCAGTTTCATATCTGCTGGGGGCTACACCTTC	CASSFISAGGYTF
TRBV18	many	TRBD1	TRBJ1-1	TGTGCCAGCTCACCGGGACAGGGGAATACTGAAGCTTTCTTT	CASSPGQGNTEAFF
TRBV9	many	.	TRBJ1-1	TGTGCCAGCAGCCCCCGCATGTTAAGGGGATTGAACACTGAAGCTTTCTTT	CASSPRMLRGLNTEAFF
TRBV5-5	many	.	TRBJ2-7	TGTGCCAGCAGCTTAGCAAGTGGGAACGAGCAGTACTTC	CASSLASGNEQYF